A selection of T cell receptor beta chains follows, all from one sample in a study of T cell changes during pregnancy in multiple sclerosis. The data were produced by immunoSEQ multiplex PCR, yet TCRdb's version contains in-frame clones alone and is incomplete. The table lists tens of thousands of clones, 92% of them singletons. The sequences come from CD4+ T cells from peripheral blood mononuclear cells, collected after pregnancy. The receptors shown here come from a female donor in good health, enrolled as a control in a pregnancy study. The CDR3 runs from the conserved cysteine through the conserved F or W. D genes are given only for firm matches. Size is omitted from some rows. Given values are once, few, many or a class for expanded clones.

DNA	CDR3	D	J	size	V
TGTGCCAGCAGGGGAGCAGGGGGAGCTAACTATGGCTACACCTTC	CASRGAGGANYGYTF	TRBD1	TRBJ1-2	NA	TRBV28
TGTGCCAGCAGCCCCGACAGGGGGCAAGTCTACGAGCAGTACTTC	CASSPDRGQVYEQYF	TRBD1	TRBJ2-7	NA	TRBV6-5
TGTGCCAGCCGCCAGGTGTCCTATAATTCACCCCTCCACTTT	CASRQVSYNSPLHF	NA	TRBJ1-6	NA	TRBV21-1
TGTGCCACCAGCAAACAGGTTAACTATGGCTACACCTTC	CATSKQVNYGYTF	NA	TRBJ1-2	NA	TRBV15
TGCGCCAGCAGCCAAGATCGTCGGACAGGGGGCGACGAGCAGTACTTC	CASSQDRRTGGDEQYF	TRBD1	TRBJ2-7	NA	TRBV4-1
TGTGCCTGGAGTGCTTCCTTGGCTAGGACTGAAGCTTTCTTT	CAWSASLARTEAFF	NA	TRBJ1-1	once	TRBV30
TGCAGCGCCCTAGGGGTACTCGGGGGCACTGAAGCTTTCTTT	CSALGVLGGTEAFF	NA	TRBJ1-1	NA	TRBV29-1
TGTGCCAGCAGCTTAAACGCAGCGAACACCGGGGAGCTGTTTTTT	CASSLNAANTGELFF	NA	TRBJ2-2	NA	TRBV7-2
TGTGCCAGCAGCTTTCTAGCGGGGGGCGCAGATACGCAGTATTTT	CASSFLAGGADTQYF	TRBD2	TRBJ2-3	NA	TRBV7-2
TGTGCCAGCAGCGGAACAGGGACCACCCAGTACTTC	CASSGTGTTQYF	NA	TRBJ2-5	NA	TRBV5-4
TGTGCCAGCAGCTTGGAGGGCAATGAGCAGTTCTTC	CASSLEGNEQFF	NA	TRBJ2-1	NA	TRBV11-3
TGTGCCTCACCTCTGGACAGCGGTGGAAACACCATATATTTT	CASPLDSGGNTIYF	NA	TRBJ1-3	few	TRBV30
TGTGCCAGCAGCTTACAGGGAGCGGGAGATCAGCCCCAGCATTTT	CASSLQGAGDQPQHF	NA	TRBJ1-5	NA	TRBV5-4
TGTGCCAGCTCCTTAGCGGGGGGCGCCAAAAACATTCAGTACTTC	CASSLAGGAKNIQYF	TRBD2	TRBJ2-4	NA	TRBV6-1
TGTGCCAGCAGGGAAGGGCAGGGGAGAGGCACAGATACGCAGTATTTT	CASREGQGRGTDTQYF	NA	TRBJ2-3	NA	TRBV7-2
TGTGCCAGCAGTGAAAAAGGAGGGCGTACTGAAGCTTTCTTT	CASSEKGGRTEAFF	NA	TRBJ1-1	NA	TRBV6-1
TGTGCCAGCAGCTTATCAGGCCCTCCTTCCTACGAGCAGTACTTC	CASSLSGPPSYEQYF	NA	TRBJ2-7	NA	TRBV7-8
TGTGCCAGCAGTAGAACAGGGAATCAGCCCCAGCATTTT	CASSRTGNQPQHF	NA	TRBJ1-5	NA	TRBV6-5
TGTGCCAGCACCGCGATAACAGGGGCTAGCACCTTC	CASTAITGASTF	TRBD1	TRBJ1-2	few	TRBV25-1
TGTGCCAGCACCCAGGGGGAACTGAACACTGAAGCTTTCTTT	CASTQGELNTEAFF	TRBD1	TRBJ1-1	few	TRBV9
TGTGCCAGCAGCCCCCGGGGGGGTAGCGACTACAATGAGCAGTTCTTC	CASSPRGGSDYNEQFF	TRBD2	TRBJ2-1	NA	TRBV9
TGTGCCAGCAGCTTAGACAGGGGATATGGCTACACCTTC	CASSLDRGYGYTF	TRBD1	TRBJ1-2	NA	TRBV7-2